The source of this T cell receptor beta chain is a study of blood T cell repertoires in COVID-19. From germline, CDR1 is LGHNT and CDR2 FRNRAP. The CDR3 has 14 amino acids. With V trimmed by 6 bases and J by 5 bases, 7 bases remained unmatched. Original processing notes: Estimates of nucleated cell counts were drawn from the amplification of reference gene primers. TCRdb keeps only in-frame clones here, not all; method: immunoSEQ multiplex PCR. The V and J calls and the clone size are those of that table, but D and trimming were determined from the DNA. The table shows a few hundred thousand clones, with around 91% occurring only once.

The chain employs TRBV12-5 and TRBJ1-2; 9 bases align to TRBD1. Material for sequencing was peripheral blood. The receptor comes from a woman in her fifties or sixties with COVID-19, enrolled during active disease. The CDR3 region is CASGPGQGRYGYTF. The CDR3 DNA follows: TGTGCTAGTGGACCGGGACAGGGTCGGTATGGCTACACCTTC.